This passage covers 30 T cell receptor beta chains from one sample sequenced in a study of beta chain features in type 1 diabetes. Since all of the isolated RNA was reverse transcribed, expressed TCRB transcripts were what got sequenced. Clones were read by immunoSEQ multiplex PCR, and TCRdb kept only the in-frame ones, dropping some. The sample lists about 620,000 clones, about 14% seen once, with around 0.095% in the top ten. The material sequenced was naive CD4+ T cells from blood. These receptors originate from a man aged 18-30 years in good health.

This clone has just one count. The rearrangement uses TRBV5-1 and TRBJ1-2; D uncertain. Germline CDR1 and CDR2: SGHRS and YFSETQ. The V gene lost 0 bases and the J gene lost 4 bases, with 31 bases spanning the gap. The CDR3 runs 21 residues. The DNA of the CDR3 is TGCGCCAGCAGCTTGGCCGGCTTAGGGCATCTCATATACCTTCCCGGCTATGGCTACACCTTC. This encodes CASSLAGLGHLIYLPGYGYTF.

This clone was detected a few times. DNA of the CDR3: TGTGCCAGCAGTTTATCCACAGGGGCTTATGGCTACACCTTC. It codes for CASSLSTGAYGYTF. The chain is built from TRBV27 and TRBJ1-2; 7 bases line up with TRBD1. CDR3 length: 14 residues. The ends lost 0 bases at V and 5 bases at J; junction bases unmatched: 3. Germline CDR1 is MNHEY and CDR2 is SMNVEV (reference sequence).

This clone was found a few times. The chain links TRBV28 to TRBJ1-5; 8 bases map to TRBD1. CDR3 length: 15 residues. With 1 base clipped from V and 6 bases from J, the junction kept 5 bases outside the gene matches. Germline CDR1 and CDR2: MDHEN and SYDVKM. CDR3 amino acids: CASSLSGQGRQPQHF. Written as DNA, the CDR3 is TGTGCCAGCAGTTTATCCGGACAGGGTCGTCAGCCCCAGCATTTT.

The chain employs TRBV9 and TRBJ2-3; D possibly corresponds to TRBD2 (5 bases). Germline-derived CDR1 and CDR2 are SGDLS and YYNGEE. Trimming left V 6 bases short and J 2 bases short, with 10 bases between. The CDR3 spans 13 residues. The CDR3 sequence is CASTSGLTDTQYF. The CDR3 DNA reads TGTGCCAGCACGTCCGGACTCACAGATACGCAGTATTTT.

This CDR3 is CATEQGYEQYF. CDR3 DNA sequence: TGTGCCACAGAACAGGGCTACGAGCAGTACTTC. This chain joins TRBV2 and TRBJ2-7, with TRBD1 as a possible D gene (6 bases). Germline V gene sequence: CDR1 SNHLY, CDR2 FYNNEI. CDR3 length: 11 amino acids. V was cut by 10 bases and J by 3 bases, with 10 bases left in between.

This clone was counted only a few times. The genes are TRBV6-1 and TRBJ2-3, with unresolved D. This CDR3 spans 16 amino acids. Trimming took off 4 bases at V and 1 base at J, with 15 bases between the two ends. The V gene's germline CDR1 is MNHNS and CDR2 SASEGT. CDR3 loop: CASSGRHVHGTDTQYF. The DNA of the CDR3 is TGTGCCAGCAGTGGAAGACACGTTCATGGCACAGATACGCAGTATTTT.

The rearrangement links TRBV14 to TRBJ2-7; either TRBD1 or TRBD2 may supply D (5 bases each). Germline CDR1 SGHDN, CDR2 FVKESK. Deletions cut 0 bases from V and 2 bases from J, with 14 bases between. This CDR3 is 16 amino acids long. CDR3 DNA sequence: TGTGCCAGCAGCCAAGAAGCCCAGGGTAGCGCCTACGAGCAGTACTTC. Its translation: CASSQEAQGSAYEQYF.

A remark on this clone: Other DNA sequences in this sample translate to the same CDR3. This chain links TRBV9 with TRBJ2-5; D may be TRBD2 (5 bases). CDR3 length: 13 amino acids. The V end lost 2 bases, the J end lost 3 bases, and 8 bases lay between the germline ends. Germline CDR1 reads SGDLS; CDR2 reads YYNGEE. The CDR3 sequence: CASSVSGEETQYF. In DNA, the CDR3 is TGTGCCAGCAGCGTGTCCGGGGAAGAGACCCAGTACTTC.

This clone was detected only a few times. In the same sample, other DNA sequences code for this CDR3. J is TRBJ2-7 and V is TRBV19; 9 positions agree with TRBD1. Trimming cost V 4 bases and J 2 bases; bases outside gene matches: 0. This CDR3 region has 13 residues. Germline V gives CDR1 LNHDA, CDR2 SQIVND (reference sequence). In DNA, the CDR3 is TGTGCCAGTAGTAGGACAGGGGCCTACGAGCAGTACTTC. Protein product: CASSRTGAYEQYF.

The chain links TRBV9 to TRBJ2-3, with D uncertain. V was clipped by 4 bases and J by 1 base, with 13 bases between them. The germline V gene has CDR1 SGDLS and CDR2 YYNGEE. This CDR3 has 15 amino acids. The CDR3 protein is CASSPERTRTDTQYF. In DNA form, the CDR3 reads TGTGCCAGCAGCCCCGAGCGCACTCGCACAGATACGCAGTATTTT.

This chain connects TRBV7-3 to TRBJ2-3, with 11 nucleotides matching TRBD2. Germline CDR1 SGHTA, CDR2 FQGTGA. The CDR3 has 15 residues. J was trimmed by 3 bases and V by 3 bases; bases with no gene match: 2. CDR3 coding DNA: TGTGCCAGCAGCTTTAGCGGGAGGGCGACAGATACGCAGTATTTT. Translating gives CASSFSGRATDTQYF.

V gene TRBV7-2 combines with J gene TRBJ1-4; D unclear. CDR3 length: 15 amino acids. CDR1 is SGHTA and CDR2 is FQGNSA in the germline V gene. V gave up 5 bases and J gave up 8 bases, with 18 bases separating them. In DNA, the CDR3 is TGTGCCAGCAGCCTAACAACGATAGGCGGGGAAAAACTGTTTTTT. Its translation: CASSLTTIGGEKLFF. Using reference TRBV7-2 and TRBJ1-4 for the parts outside the CDR3, the full variable domain is GAGVSQSPSNKVTEKGKDVELRCDPISGHTALYWYRQSLGQGLEFLIYFQGNSAPDKSGLPSDRFSAERTGGSVSTLTIQRTQQEDSAVYLCASSLTTIGGEKLFFGSGTQLSVL.

This clone was recorded once. The chain couples TRBV6-1 to TRBJ1-1; weak D call: TRBD1 (6 bases). The CDR3 runs 15 residues. Trimming took off 4 bases at V and 5 bases at J, with 17 bases between the two ends. Germline assignment: CDR1 MNHNS and CDR2 SASEGT. This CDR3 is CASSANRVLGTEAFF. CDR3 DNA sequence: TGTGCCAGCAGTGCCAACAGGGTTTTAGGGACTGAAGCTTTCTTT.

The gene calls are TRBV11-2 and TRBJ2-2, with D hard to call. The V and J ends lost 3 bases and 6 bases respectively, with 11 bases between them. The germline V gene encodes CDR1 SGHAT and CDR2 FQNNGV. The CDR3 is made up of 14 amino acids. CDR3 sequence reads: CASSFSGGSGELFF. The CDR3 DNA follows: TGTGCCAGCAGCTTCTCCGGTGGTTCCGGGGAGCTGTTTTTT. Full variable domain (rest looked up from reference TRBV11-2 and TRBJ2-2): EAGVAQSPRYKIIEKRQSVAFWCNPISGHATLYWYQQILGQGPKLLIQFQNNGVVDDSQLPKDRFSAERLKGVDSTLKIQPAKLEDSAVYLCASSFSGGSGELFFGEGSRLTVL.

This clone has only a few counts. The chain joins TRBV11-2 to TRBJ2-7, with TRBD2 identical over 11 bases. Per the germline V gene, CDR1 is SGHAT and CDR2 is FQNNGV. V lost 1 base and J lost 5; bases outside the gene matches: 1. This CDR3 contains 14 residues. The CDR3 here is CASSLVAGGHEQYF. Written as DNA, the CDR3 is TGTGCCAGCAGCTTAGTAGCGGGAGGGCACGAGCAGTACTTC.

On this clone: Other DNA sequences from this sample encode an identical CDR3 as well. The chain has TRBV7-2 and TRBJ2-1; D uncertain. The CDR3 is 11 residues long. Germline assignment: CDR1 SGHTA and CDR2 FQGNSA. The ends were cut back, 5 bases at V and 5 bases at J, with 4 bases in the middle. CDR3 region: CASSPHNEQFF. CDR3 coding DNA: TGTGCCAGCAGCCCGCACAATGAGCAGTTCTTC.

The sample holds a few counts of this clone. The chain combines TRBV2 with TRBJ1-2; unclear D gene. V shed 6 bases and J shed 4 bases, with 6 bases lying between them. CDR1 and CDR2 (germline): SNHLY, FYNNEI. The CDR3 contains 11 residues. The CDR3 protein is CASRAAYGYTF. CDR3 nucleotide sequence: TGTGCCAGCAGAGCGGCCTATGGCTACACCTTC.

The chain joins TRBV6-5 to TRBJ1-2; no definite D call. Between the trimmed V and J ends, which lost 0 bases and 5 bases, there was a span of 13 bases. Germline loops: CDR1 MNHEY, CDR2 SVGAGI. This CDR3 has 15 amino acids. The CDR3 nucleotides are TGTGCCAGCAGTTACTCGATTAGGGCTTCTTATGGCTACACCTTC. Its protein product is CASSYSIRASYGYTF.

This clone was observed a handful of times. The J gene is TRBJ1-3, the V gene TRBV30; D unclear. V dropped 0 bases and J dropped 3 bases, with 12 bases sitting between them. The CDR3 loop spans 15 amino acids. CDR1 is GTSNPN and CDR2 is SVGIG in the germline V gene (reference sequence). Written as DNA, the CDR3 is TGTGCCTGGAGTGTAGTAACTTGGGATGGAAACACCATATATTTT. The encoded protein is CAWSVVTWDGNTIYF.

This chain connects TRBV7-3 to TRBJ2-1; a weak D match, TRBD1 (6 bases). Per the germline V gene, CDR1 is SGHTA and CDR2 is FQGTGA. CDR3 length: 14 residues. V was cut by 5 bases and J by 6 bases, with 14 bases left in between. Written as DNA, the CDR3 is TGTGCCAGCAGCCAACCTGGGACAAGCAATGAGCAGTTCTTC. It yields the protein CASSQPGTSNEQFF. Supplemented by reference TRBV7-3 and TRBJ2-1, the full variable domain reads GAGVSQTPSNKVTEKGKYVELRCDPISGHTALYWYRQSLGQGPEFLIYFQGTGAADDSGLPNDRFFAVRPEGSVSTLKIQRTERGDSAVYLCASSQPGTSNEQFFGPGTRLTVL.

The chain combines TRBV7-2 with TRBJ2-5, with D hard to call. Germline V gene lookup returns CDR1 SGHTA and CDR2 FQGNSA. Trimming removed 3 bases at V and 5 bases at J, with 4 bases between. The CDR3 spans 11 residues. CDR3 in amino acids: CASSFVETQYF. The CDR3 nucleotides are TGTGCCAGCAGCTTCGTGGAGACCCAGTACTTC.

This clone was seen more than once but under ten times. The genes are TRBV28 and TRBJ2-5; 11 bases agree with TRBD2. V lost 5 bases and J lost 5; bases outside the gene matches: 1. Germline V gene sequence: CDR1 MDHEN, CDR2 SYDVKM. This CDR3 has 13 amino acids. The CDR3 loop reads CASSRTSGETQYF. The CDR3 nucleotides are TGTGCCAGCAGTCGGACTAGCGGGGAGACCCAGTACTTC.

A few counts support this clone. V gene TRBV9 combines with J gene TRBJ2-7, with 7 bases that match TRBD2. This CDR3 has 15 amino acids. After removal of 0 bases from V and 1 base from J, the junction contained 4 bases not matched to a gene. Germline V lookup: CDR1 SGDLS, CDR2 YYNGEE. This CDR3 is CASSVDASGSYEQYF. CDR3 nucleotide sequence: TGTGCCAGCAGCGTAGATGCTAGCGGATCCTACGAGCAGTACTTC.

This sequence joins TRBV7-8 and TRBJ1-6; 7 bases are shared with TRBD1. The ends lost 1 base at V and 6 bases at J; junction bases unmatched: 3. This CDR3 contains 15 residues. Germline V CDR1 and CDR2: SGHVS, FQNEAQ. CDR3 coding DNA: TGTGCCAGCAGCTTAGTGGGACAGAGTAATTCACCCCTCCACTTT. Translated: CASSLVGQSNSPLHF.

This clone occurred a few times. The chain employs TRBV7-2 and TRBJ2-1; 10 nucleotides line up with TRBD2. This CDR3 comprises 14 residues. CDR1 SGHTA and CDR2 FQGNSA come from the germline V gene. The J segment lost 6 bases and the V segment lost 5 bases, leaving 4 bases of the junction unmatched. The CDR3 nucleotides read TGTGCCAGCAGCCCCCAGCGGGGGGGCAATGAGCAGTTCTTC. Its translation: CASSPQRGGNEQFF.

This clone was seen a handful of times. The CDR3 reads CASSRFGRRSYNEQFF. The CDR3 nucleotides are TGTGCCAGCAGCCGCTTTGGACGGCGCTCCTACAATGAGCAGTTCTTC. The V and J genes are TRBV11-2 and TRBJ2-1, with unresolved D. V was shortened by 5 bases and J by 0 bases, with 14 bases between the two germline ends. This CDR3 has 16 amino acids. Per the germline V gene, CDR1 is SGHAT and CDR2 is FQNNGV.

V is TRBV2 and J is TRBJ1-2; 8 bases map to TRBD1. Losses at the gene ends were 6 bases for V and 7 bases for J; bases not matched to a gene: 10. This CDR3 contains 14 residues. Germline V gives CDR1 SNHLY, CDR2 FYNNEI. The CDR3 bases are TGTGCCAGCAGCGTGCAGGGGGCGAAGGGTGGCTACACCTTC. Translating it yields CASSVQGAKGGYTF. The full variable domain, in which reference TRBV2 and TRBJ1-2 provide the parts outside the CDR3, is EPEVTQTPSHQVTQMGQEVILRCVPISNHLYFYWYRQILGQKVEFLVSFYNNEISEKSEIFDDQFSVERPDGSNFTLKIRSTKLEDSAMYFCASSVQGAKGGYTFGSGTRLTVV.

This clone was observed a few times. This rearrangement joins TRBV9 to TRBJ1-2; TRBD1 might be the D (6 bases). Trimming pared 0 bases from V and 6 bases from J, leaving 12 bases between. The CDR3 runs 14 residues. Germline CDR1 reads SGDLS; CDR2 reads YYNGEE. CDR3 region: CASSVGRGGDGYTF. The CDR3 coding sequence is TGTGCCAGCAGCGTAGGCAGGGGCGGAGATGGCTACACCTTC.

The chain recombines TRBV10-2 with TRBJ1-5, with D tentatively TRBD1 (5 bases). There are 16 residues in the CDR3. The V gene's germline CDR1 is WSHSY and CDR2 SAAADI. Trimming pared 5 bases from V and 7 bases from J, leaving 21 bases between. CDR3 protein: CASSKGTPRIGQPQHF. CDR3 nucleotides: TGCGCCAGCAGTAAAGGGACTCCCCGTATCGGACAGCCCCAGCATTTT.

Worth noting for this clone: Other DNA sequences in the sample encode the same CDR3. CDR3 amino acids: CASSLESGLGNTGELFF. CDR3 in DNA: TGTGCCAGCAGCTTGGAATCGGGATTGGGGAACACCGGGGAGCTGTTTTTT. The rearrangement links TRBV5-6 to TRBJ2-2, with D possibly being TRBD2 (5 bases). Germline CDR1 is SGHDT and CDR2 is YYEEEE. V lost 0 bases, J lost 1 base, and 13 bases lay in between. CDR3 size: 17 residues.